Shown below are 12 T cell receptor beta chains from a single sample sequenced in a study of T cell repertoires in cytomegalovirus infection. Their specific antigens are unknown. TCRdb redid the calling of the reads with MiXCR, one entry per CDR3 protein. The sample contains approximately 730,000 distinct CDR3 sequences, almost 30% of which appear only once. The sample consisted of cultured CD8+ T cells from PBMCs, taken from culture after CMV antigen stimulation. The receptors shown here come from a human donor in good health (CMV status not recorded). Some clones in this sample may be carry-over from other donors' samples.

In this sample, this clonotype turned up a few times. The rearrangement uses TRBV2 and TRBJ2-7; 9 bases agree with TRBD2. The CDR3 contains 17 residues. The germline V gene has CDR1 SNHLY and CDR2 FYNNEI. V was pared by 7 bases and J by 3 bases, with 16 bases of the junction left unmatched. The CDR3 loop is CASTLSLLAGELYEQYF. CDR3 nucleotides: TGTGCCAGCACCCTTTCCCTTTTAGCGGGGGAACTCTACGAGCAGTACTTC.

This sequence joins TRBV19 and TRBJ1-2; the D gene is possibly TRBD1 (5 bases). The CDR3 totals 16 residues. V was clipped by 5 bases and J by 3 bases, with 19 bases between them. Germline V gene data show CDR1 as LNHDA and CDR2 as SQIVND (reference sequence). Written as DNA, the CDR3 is TGTGCCAGTAGTCAACTCGGACAAGGACCTTACTATGGCTACACCTTC. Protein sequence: CASSQLGQGPYYGYTF.

CDR3 in amino acids: CASSIAEGYGYTF. CDR3 sequence (DNA): TGTGCCAGTAGTATAGCTGAAGGGTATGGCTACACCTTC. The chain has TRBV19 and TRBJ1-2; D ambiguous. Germline values: CDR1 LNHDA, CDR2 SQIVND (reference sequence). The CDR3 extends over 13 amino acids. The V end lost 1 base, the J end lost 5 bases, and 8 bases lay between the germline ends. Full variable domain (remainder filled in from reference TRBV19 and TRBJ1-2): DGGITQSPKYLFRKEGQNVTLSCEQNLNHDAMYWYRQDPGQGLRLIYYSQIVNDFQKGDIAEGYSVSREKKESFPLTVTSAQKNPTAFYLCASSIAEGYGYTFGSGTRLTVV.

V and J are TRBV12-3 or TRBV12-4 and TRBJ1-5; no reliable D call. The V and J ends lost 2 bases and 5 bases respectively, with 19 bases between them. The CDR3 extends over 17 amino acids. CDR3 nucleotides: TGTGCCAGCAGTTTAATTTCCCACCCGCCGGTGGATCAGCCCCAGCATTTT. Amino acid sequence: CASSLISHPPVDQPQHF.

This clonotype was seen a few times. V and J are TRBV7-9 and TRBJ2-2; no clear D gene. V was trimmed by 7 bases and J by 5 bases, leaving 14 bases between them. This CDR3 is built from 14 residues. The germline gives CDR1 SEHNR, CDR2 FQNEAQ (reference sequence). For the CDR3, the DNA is TGTGCCAGCATATACACCTCATTTACCGGGGAGCTGTTTTTT. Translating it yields CASIYTSFTGELFF. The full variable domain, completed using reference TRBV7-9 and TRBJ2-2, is DTGVSQNPRHKITKRGQNVTFRCDPISEHNRLYWYRQTLGQGPEFLTYFQNEAQLEKSRLLSDRFSAERPKGSFSTLEIQRTEQGDSAMYLCASIYTSFTGELFFGEGSRLTVL.

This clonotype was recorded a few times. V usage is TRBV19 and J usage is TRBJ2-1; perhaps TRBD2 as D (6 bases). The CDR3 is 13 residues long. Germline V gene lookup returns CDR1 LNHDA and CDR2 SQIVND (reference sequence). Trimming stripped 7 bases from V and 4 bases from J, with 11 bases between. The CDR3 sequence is CASTGRGYNEQFF. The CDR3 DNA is TGTGCCAGTACTGGACGGGGGTACAATGAGCAGTTCTTC.

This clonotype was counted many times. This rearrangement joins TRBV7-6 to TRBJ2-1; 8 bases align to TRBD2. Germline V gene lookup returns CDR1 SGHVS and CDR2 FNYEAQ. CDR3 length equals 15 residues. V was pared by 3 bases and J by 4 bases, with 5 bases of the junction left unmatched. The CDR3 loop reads CASSLRGGPYNEQFF. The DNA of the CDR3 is TGTGCCAGCAGCTTGCGCGGGGGGCCATACAATGAGCAGTTCTTC.

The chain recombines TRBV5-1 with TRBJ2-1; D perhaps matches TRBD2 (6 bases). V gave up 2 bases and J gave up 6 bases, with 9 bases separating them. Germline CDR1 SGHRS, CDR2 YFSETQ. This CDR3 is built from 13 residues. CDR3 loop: CASSFAAGNEQFF. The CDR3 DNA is TGCGCCAGCAGCTTCGCAGCGGGCAATGAGCAGTTCTTC.

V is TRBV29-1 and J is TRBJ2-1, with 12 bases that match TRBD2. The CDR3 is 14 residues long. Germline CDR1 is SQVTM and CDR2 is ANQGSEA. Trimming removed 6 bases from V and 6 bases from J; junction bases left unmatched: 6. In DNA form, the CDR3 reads TGCAGCGTCGCGACTAGCGGGGGACGCAATGAGCAGTTCTTC. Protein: CSVATSGGRNEQFF.

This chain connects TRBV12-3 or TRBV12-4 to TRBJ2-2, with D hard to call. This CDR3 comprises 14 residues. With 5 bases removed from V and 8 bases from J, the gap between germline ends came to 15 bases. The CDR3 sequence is CASSNLPNGGELFF. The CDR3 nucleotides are TGTGCCAGCAGTAATCTCCCAAATGGGGGGGAGCTGTTTTTT.

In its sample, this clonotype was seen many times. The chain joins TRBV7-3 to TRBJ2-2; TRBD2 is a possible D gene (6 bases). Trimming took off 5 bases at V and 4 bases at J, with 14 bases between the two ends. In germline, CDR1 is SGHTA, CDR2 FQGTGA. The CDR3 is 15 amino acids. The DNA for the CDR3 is TGTGCCAGCAGCCCAACCGGGACTCTCACCGGGGAGCTGTTTTTT. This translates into CASSPTGTLTGELFF.

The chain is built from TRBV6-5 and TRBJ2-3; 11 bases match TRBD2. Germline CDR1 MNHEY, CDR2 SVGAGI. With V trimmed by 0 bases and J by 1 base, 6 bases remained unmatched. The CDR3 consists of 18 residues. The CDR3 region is CASSYSLAGGPGTDTQYF. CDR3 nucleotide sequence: TGTGCCAGCAGTTACTCTCTAGCGGGGGGCCCTGGCACAGATACGCAGTATTTT.